This T cell receptor (beta chain) was sequenced in a study of cytomegalovirus exposure and HLA in healthy donors (dated by TCRdb to about 2017). In the study overall: In an earlier analysis of fewer than 750 of the donors, around 290 Gb of sequence data and 95 million to 130 million unique TCR beta sequences from approximately 180 million T cells were reported. Besides the first cohort of about 730 subjects, a separate validation cohort made up of around 120 different subjects was used. An earlier analysis of nearly 600 of the donors applied high-throughput TCR beta sequencing to assess whether each TCR beta V gene segment acted as functional or pseudogenic. Class I and class II HLA loci were covered by the typing at four-digit resolution. The aim of the study was to test whether cataloging public T cell receptors could identify signatures of past pathogen exposure. Rather than drawing on any new phenotypic data, the later analysis identified candidate immune exposures from TCR beta sequences and the way those sequences occurred across donors. An early release that covered some 640 HLA-typed donors contained 300 to 350 gigabases of sequencing data and 70 million to 100 million unique TCR sequences. Among about 370 genotyped donors of the cohort, an average of roughly 230,000 unique TCR beta nucleotide sequences was sequenced per donor, of which approximately 19% were non-productive. In a later analysis, previously published TCR beta repertoires from 600 to 850 donors were re-analyzed and high-resolution HLA genotyping was added so that TCR occurrence patterns could be studied. High-throughput TCR immunosequencing, statistical association of individual TCRs with disease status, and machine learning were combined to predict cytomegalovirus infection status. All discovery cohort repertoires had been generated using a single sequencing platform. Of the roughly 410 genotyped donors, 65% to 90% were placed in the genetic ancestry cluster associated with self-reported Caucasian donors. Roughly 5 DR-DQ haplotypes were treated as single units for association and clustering because of strong linkage in the cohort. A later genetic analysis used genome-wide SNP genotypes for about 65% of the 666 donors, treating that subset as a discovery cohort. Donor age, sex, ethnicity and CMV serostatus were compiled alongside the repertoire data. The T cell repertoires of around 730 subjects were profiled by immunosequencing and related to cytomegalovirus serostatus. The number of donors typed differed by locus, with about 629-640 for A, B, C, DRB1 and DQB1, roughly 550 for DQA1, under 610 for DPA1, and around 450 for DPB1. What the work shows at the level of the full study, not this receptor alone: Some IMGT-functional V segments, including TRBV6-2 and TRBV6-3, could not be distinguished by the 87-base-pair reads and were therefore excluded. For the cohort, immune exposure information was limited to CMV serostatus. Cytomegalovirus status was reported to be diagnosed by the classifier with high specificity and sensitivity in both the original and validation cohorts. When HLA alleles, especially DR and DQ, strongly co-occurred, TCR associations were difficult to assign to individual alleles. Roughly uniform sequencing depth across donors was assumed in presence/absence analyses, although this assumption may not hold. HLA typing was unavailable for some donors at each locus, so association tests used only the typed subset. A group of highly shared sequence variants was considered likely to be a technical artifact of the sequencing pipeline. A few of the identified cytomegalovirus-associated TCR beta chains were confirmed in vitro to be specific for cytomegalovirus antigens. A total of fewer than 200 TCR beta chains were listed by the study as associated with cytomegalovirus. It was suggested by the authors that the approach could potentially be generalized to other disease states and immunological phenotypes. Linkage disequilibrium might explain the correlated functional status among segregating V segments, but an unknown experimental factor could not be excluded. Most TCR sequences were seen in very few donors, while some public TCRs were found in many individuals. Broadly in line with IMGT annotations, most TCR beta V segments showed up in productive rearrangements about 87% or about 30% of the time in an earlier analysis of around 600 of the donors. V-gene and J-gene trimming of TCR beta chains was associated with a missense DCLRE1C variant in a later genetic analysis, and the association was replicated in an independent cohort. A later genetic analysis reported fewer N-insertions in productive TCRs among donors in an Asian-associated ancestry cluster than the roughly 700-donor mean. Only TCR beta chains were sequenced in this cohort, and the absence of alpha or paired-chain data limited detectable features. In a later analysis, HLA-associated TCR beta chains were found to be more clonally expanded and to have lower generation probabilities than equally common non-associated chains. A later analysis found that TCR association rates varied across HLA loci, with DRB1 alleles showing the most associated TCRs and HLA-C alleles the fewest. A further reported finding was that TCR beta sequences accurately predicted the HLA-A and HLA-B alleles for most subjects in the first cohort. A later analysis reported that several top co-occurrence clusters appeared linked to parvovirus B19, influenza, CMV and Epstein-Barr virus. In a later analysis, over 15,000 TCR beta sequences were associated with specific HLA alleles at a false discovery rate of 0.05. Most CMV-associated TCR beta chains appeared to be HLA-restricted in a later analysis, and the HLA associations seemed to be driven largely by CMV exposure. About 17 rarely observed V segments, including chromosome 9 orphons, were excluded from the earlier analysis of approximately 500 of the donors because counts were too low.

Preparation of the library involved the immunoSEQ multiplex PCR assay. For the multiplex PCR, a mixture combining 60 forward primers for TCR Vbeta segments and 13 reverse primers for TCR Jbeta segments was used. Amplification of the CDR3 region of rearranged TCR beta genes was performed with a multiplex PCR assay on genomic DNA. On the Illumina HiSeq System, the amplified TCR beta libraries were sequenced as 87-base-pair reads. The study's processing was this. Across the 670 or so repertoires, a later analysis counted approximately 83 million unique TCR beta chains, some 11 million of which were shared by at least two donors. Raw reads were error-corrected and collapsed into unique sequences by a nearest-neighbor algorithm in which closely related sequences were merged to remove PCR and sequencing errors. Alignment of CDR3 sequences to IMGT reference sequences was used to assign V, D and J gene segments. For a sequence to be retained, a match of at least six nucleotides was required to both a V gene segment and a J gene segment. Rearrangements were called productive when the CDR3 lacked stop codons and stayed in frame with V and J; all others were non-productive. CDR3 was defined according to IMGT convention as the region running from the second conserved V-encoded cysteine to the conserved J-encoded phenylalanine. The earlier analysis of 587 of the donors excluded sequences that lacked an unambiguous match to a single V gene segment. An earlier analysis of 587 of the donors classified V segments as functional when productive rearrangements were above 56.7% and as segregating when the standard deviation between donors was above 5%. To diagnose cytomegalovirus status from the catalog of TCR beta chain sequences, a statistical classification framework was built. In a later analysis, V and J genes were assigned by comparing TCR nucleotide sequences against IMGT/GENE-DB human TR gene sequences. The TCRdist pipeline was used in a later analysis to assign CDR3 sequences and most-parsimonious VDJ recombination scenarios. In a later analysis, each TCR beta chain was defined by its CDR3 amino acid sequence together with its V-gene family, and reads without a unique V-gene family were excluded. A later analysis removed nearly 600 highly shared, low-generation-probability nucleotide sequences to deal with suspected cross-contamination and a sequencing artifact. For each public chain, a later analysis derived a clonal expansion index from normalized ranks of inferred template counts within each repertoire. In a later analysis, generation probabilities were computed with a VDJ recombination model fitted to out-of-frame rearrangements, and the resulting probabilities were checked against IGoR. In a later analysis, hypergeometric tests were used to score TCR-TCR, TCR-HLA and TCR-CMV co-occurrence, with a repertoire-size bias correction applied to TCR pairs. In a later analysis, false discovery rates were estimated by permuting HLA or CMV assignments 20 times. A later analysis grouped co-occurring TCRs with DBSCAN, adding TCRdist sequence similarity when clustering within HLA-allele-positive subsets. For co-occurrence clustering, repertoires with fewer than 30,000 or more than 120,000 public chains were excluded, along with about five repertoires with anomalous nucleotide sharing. TCRdb re-hosts the immuneACCESS table, in-frame sequences only. Its copies lack some clones; in the studies checked, an unresolved V gene accounts for under half of them, and the cause for the rest is not known. V, J and clone size are taken as reported in that table, and D and trimming were inferred from the DNA itself. The sample includes about 130,000 clones, with 77% observed a single time. Of the sample, about 13% falls within the top ten clones.

For this clone: It lacks a known antigen. No base quality information exists; no much larger clone differs at one position.

CDR1 and CDR2 were assigned from the germline V gene as MDHEN and SYDVKM. Trimming leaves V shorter by 3 bases and J shorter by 4 bases, with the junction holding 3 bases beyond the gene matches. The CDR3, cysteine through phenylalanine, is 15 amino acids long. The retained sequence is limited to the CDR3, 45 bases, with the frame set at the first base. In total, roughly 670 healthy bone marrow donors made up the cohort. At the time of sampling, every cohort member was nominally healthy, though immune exposures that went unrecorded were likely present. The donor was CMV seropositive and was included in the group of approximately 310 seropositive cohort members. A peripheral blood sample was provided by each donor, and peripheral blood mononuclear cells were used for TCR beta sequencing. The Qiagen DNeasy Blood Extraction Kit was used to extract genomic DNA from the blood cell samples.

The chain is assembled from TRBV28 and TRBJ2-1; 10 junctional bases match TRBD2. Sequencing was done on a sample of PBMCs. This TCR derives from a woman in her thirties or forties in good health and CMV-seropositive. The nucleotides read TGTGCCAGCAGTTTCGGAGCGGGAGGGTACAATGAGCAGTTCTTC. It codes for CASSFGAGGYNEQFF.